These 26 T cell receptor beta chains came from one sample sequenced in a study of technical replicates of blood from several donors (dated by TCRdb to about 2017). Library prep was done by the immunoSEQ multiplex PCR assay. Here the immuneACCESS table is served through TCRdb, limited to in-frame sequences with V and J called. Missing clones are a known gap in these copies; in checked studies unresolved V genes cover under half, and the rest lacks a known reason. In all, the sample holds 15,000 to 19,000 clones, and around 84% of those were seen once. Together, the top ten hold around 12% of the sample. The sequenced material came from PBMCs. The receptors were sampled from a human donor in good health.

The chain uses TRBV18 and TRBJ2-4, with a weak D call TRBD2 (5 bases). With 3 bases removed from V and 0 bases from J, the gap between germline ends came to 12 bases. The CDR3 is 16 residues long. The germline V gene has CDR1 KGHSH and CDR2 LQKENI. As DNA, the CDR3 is TGTGCCAGCTCACCGCCGGGGTCTTTAGCCAAAAACATTCAGTACTTC. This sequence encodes CASSPPGSLAKNIQYF.

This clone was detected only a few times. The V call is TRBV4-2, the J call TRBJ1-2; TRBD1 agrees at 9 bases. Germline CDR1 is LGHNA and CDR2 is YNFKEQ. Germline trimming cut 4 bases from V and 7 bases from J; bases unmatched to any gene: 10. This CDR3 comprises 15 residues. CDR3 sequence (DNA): TGTGCCAGCAGCCCGGAGACCGACAGGGGGTCTGGCTACACCTTC. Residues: CASSPETDRGSGYTF.

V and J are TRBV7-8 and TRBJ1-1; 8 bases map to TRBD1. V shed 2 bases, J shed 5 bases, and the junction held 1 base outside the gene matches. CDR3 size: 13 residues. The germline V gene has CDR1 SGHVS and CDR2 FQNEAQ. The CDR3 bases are TGTGCCAGCAGCTTAACAGGGGGGACTGAAGCTTTCTTT. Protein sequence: CASSLTGGTEAFF. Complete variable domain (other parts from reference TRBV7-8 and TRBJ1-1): GAGVSQSPRYKVAKRGQDVALRCDPISGHVSLFWYQQALGQGPEFLTYFQNEAQLDKSGLPSDRFFAERPEGSVSTLKIQRTQQEDSAVYLCASSLTGGTEAFFGQGTRLTVV.

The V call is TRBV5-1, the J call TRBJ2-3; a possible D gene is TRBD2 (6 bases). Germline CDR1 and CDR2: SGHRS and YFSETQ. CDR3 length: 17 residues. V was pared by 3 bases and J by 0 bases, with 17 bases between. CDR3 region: CASSSSWTGVSTDTQYF. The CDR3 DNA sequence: TGCGCCAGCAGCTCCAGCTGGACGGGGGTTAGCACAGATACGCAGTATTTT.

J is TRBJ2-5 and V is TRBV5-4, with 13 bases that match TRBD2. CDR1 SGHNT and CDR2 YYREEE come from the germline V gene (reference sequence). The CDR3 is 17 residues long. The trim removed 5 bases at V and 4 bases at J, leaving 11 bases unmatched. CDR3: CASSLLKLAGGGETQYF. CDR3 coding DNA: TGTGCCAGCAGTTTGTTGAAACTAGCGGGGGGGGGAGAGACCCAGTACTTC.

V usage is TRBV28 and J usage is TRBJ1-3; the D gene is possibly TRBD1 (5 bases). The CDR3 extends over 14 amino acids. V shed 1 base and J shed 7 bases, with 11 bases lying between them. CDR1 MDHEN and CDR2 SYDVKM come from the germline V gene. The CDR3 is CASSLSLGGNTIYF. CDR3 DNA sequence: TGTGCCAGCAGTTTATCTCTTGGGGGGAACACCATATATTTT.

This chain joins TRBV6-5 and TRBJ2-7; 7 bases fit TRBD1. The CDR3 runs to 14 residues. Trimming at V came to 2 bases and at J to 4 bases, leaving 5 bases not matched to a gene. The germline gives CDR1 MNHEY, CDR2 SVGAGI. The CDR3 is CASSYDRVRYEQYF. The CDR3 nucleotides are TGTGCCAGCAGTTACGACAGGGTACGGTACGAGCAGTACTTC.

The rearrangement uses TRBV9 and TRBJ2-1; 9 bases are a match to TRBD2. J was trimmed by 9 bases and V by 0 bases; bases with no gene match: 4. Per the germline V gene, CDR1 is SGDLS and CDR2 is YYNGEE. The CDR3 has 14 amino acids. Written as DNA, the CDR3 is TGTGCCAGCAGCGTAGGGCGGGAGGGCCGTGAGCAGTTCTTC. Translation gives CASSVGREGREQFF.

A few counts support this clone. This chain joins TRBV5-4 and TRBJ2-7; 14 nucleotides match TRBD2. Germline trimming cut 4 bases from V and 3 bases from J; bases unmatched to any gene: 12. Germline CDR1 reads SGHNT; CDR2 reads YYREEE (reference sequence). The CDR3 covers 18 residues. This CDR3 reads CASSPAPPGTSGSYEQYF. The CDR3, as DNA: TGTGCCAGCAGCCCCGCGCCTCCCGGGACTAGCGGGAGCTACGAGCAGTACTTC.

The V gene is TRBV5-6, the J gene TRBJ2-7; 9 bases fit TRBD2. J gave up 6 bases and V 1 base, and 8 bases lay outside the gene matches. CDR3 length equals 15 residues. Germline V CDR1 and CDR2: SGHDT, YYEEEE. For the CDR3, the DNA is TGTGCCAGCAGCTTGAGTGCCCTAGCGGGGCGCGAGCAGTACTTC. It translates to CASSLSALAGREQYF.

CDR3 DNA: TGTGCCAGCAGCTTGTTAGGGGAGGGACAAGAGACCCAGTACTTC. Amino acids: CASSLLGEGQETQYF. This sequence joins TRBV5-4 and TRBJ2-5; 7 positions match TRBD2. CDR1 and CDR2 (germline): SGHNT, YYREEE (reference sequence). Trimming removed 1 base from V and 2 bases from J; junction bases left unmatched: 5. The CDR3 is 15 amino acids.

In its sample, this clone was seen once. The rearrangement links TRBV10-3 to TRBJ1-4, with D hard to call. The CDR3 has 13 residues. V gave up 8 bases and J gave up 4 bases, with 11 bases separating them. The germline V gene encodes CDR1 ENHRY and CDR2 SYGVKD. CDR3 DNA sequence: TGTGCCATCCAGTCACGTATTAATGAAAAACTGTTTTTT. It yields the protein CAIQSRINEKLFF.

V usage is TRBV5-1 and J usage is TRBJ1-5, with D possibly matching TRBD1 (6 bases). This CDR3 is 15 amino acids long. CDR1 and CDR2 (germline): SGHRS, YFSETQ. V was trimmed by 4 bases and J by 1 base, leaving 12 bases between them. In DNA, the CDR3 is TGCGCCAGCAGCGTAACAGGGCAGAGCAATCAGCCCCAGCATTTT. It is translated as CASSVTGQSNQPQHF.

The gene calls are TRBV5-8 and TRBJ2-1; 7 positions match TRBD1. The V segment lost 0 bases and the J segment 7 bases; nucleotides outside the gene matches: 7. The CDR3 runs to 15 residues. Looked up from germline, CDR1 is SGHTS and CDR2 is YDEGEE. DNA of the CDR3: TGTGCCAGCAGCTTGGGGACAGGAGACGTAAATGAGCAGTTCTTC. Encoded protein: CASSLGTGDVNEQFF.

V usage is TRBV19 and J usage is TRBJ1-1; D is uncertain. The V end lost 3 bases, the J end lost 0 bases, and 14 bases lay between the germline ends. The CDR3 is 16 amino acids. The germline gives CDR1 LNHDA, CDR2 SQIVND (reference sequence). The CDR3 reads CASSIVPGKMNTEAFF. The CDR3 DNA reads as TGTGCCAGTAGTATCGTTCCGGGTAAAATGAACACTGAAGCTTTCTTT. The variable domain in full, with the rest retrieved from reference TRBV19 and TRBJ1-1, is DGGITQSPKYLFRKEGQNVTLSCEQNLNHDAMYWYRQDPGQGLRLIYYSQIVNDFQKGDIAEGYSVSREKKESFPLTVTSAQKNPTAFYLCASSIVPGKMNTEAFFGQGTRLTVV.

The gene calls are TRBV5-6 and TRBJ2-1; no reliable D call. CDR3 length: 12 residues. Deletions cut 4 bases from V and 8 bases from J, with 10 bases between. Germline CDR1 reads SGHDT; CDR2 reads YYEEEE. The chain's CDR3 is CASSHGWDEQFF. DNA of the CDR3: TGTGCCAGCAGCCACGGGTGGGATGAGCAGTTCTTC.

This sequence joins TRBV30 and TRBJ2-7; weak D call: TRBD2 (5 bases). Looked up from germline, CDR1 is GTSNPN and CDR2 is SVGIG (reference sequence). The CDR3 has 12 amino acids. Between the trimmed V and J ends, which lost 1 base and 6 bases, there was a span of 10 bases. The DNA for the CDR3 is TGTGCCTGGAGTGCCTTCCGGGGCGAGCAGTACTTC. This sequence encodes CAWSAFRGEQYF.

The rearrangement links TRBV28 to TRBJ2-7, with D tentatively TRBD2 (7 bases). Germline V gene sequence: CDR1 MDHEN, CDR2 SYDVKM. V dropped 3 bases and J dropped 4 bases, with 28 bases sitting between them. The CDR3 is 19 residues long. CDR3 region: CASSFSQGLGGLAEYEQYF. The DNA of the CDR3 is TGTGCCAGCAGTTTCAGTCAGGGTCTGGGGGGGCTAGCGGAGTACGAGCAGTACTTC.

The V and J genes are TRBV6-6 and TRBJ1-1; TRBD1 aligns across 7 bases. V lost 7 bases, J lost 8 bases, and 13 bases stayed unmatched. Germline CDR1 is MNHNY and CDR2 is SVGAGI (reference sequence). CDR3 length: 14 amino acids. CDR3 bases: TGTGCCAGCACCCCGACAGGGTTCGGTCTAGAAGCTTTCTTT. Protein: CASTPTGFGLEAFF.

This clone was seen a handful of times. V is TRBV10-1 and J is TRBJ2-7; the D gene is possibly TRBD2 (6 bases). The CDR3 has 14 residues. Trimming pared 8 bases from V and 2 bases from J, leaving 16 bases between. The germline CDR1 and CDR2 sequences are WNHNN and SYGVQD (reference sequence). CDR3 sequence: CASGRTEATYEQYF. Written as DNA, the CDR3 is TGCGCCAGCGGGAGGACGGAGGCTACCTACGAGCAGTACTTC.

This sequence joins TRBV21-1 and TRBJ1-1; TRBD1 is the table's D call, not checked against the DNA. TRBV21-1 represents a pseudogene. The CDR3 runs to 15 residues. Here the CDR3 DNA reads TGTGCCAGCAGTAGACCAGGGGCGAAGAACACTGAAGCTTTCTTT. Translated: CASSRPGAKNTEAFF.

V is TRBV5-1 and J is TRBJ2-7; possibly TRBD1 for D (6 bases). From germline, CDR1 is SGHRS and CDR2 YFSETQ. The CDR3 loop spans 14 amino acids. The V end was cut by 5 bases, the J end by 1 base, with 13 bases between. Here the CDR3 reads CASSPRQASYEQYF. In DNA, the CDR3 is TGCGCCAGCAGTCCTAGACAGGCTTCCTACGAGCAGTACTTC.

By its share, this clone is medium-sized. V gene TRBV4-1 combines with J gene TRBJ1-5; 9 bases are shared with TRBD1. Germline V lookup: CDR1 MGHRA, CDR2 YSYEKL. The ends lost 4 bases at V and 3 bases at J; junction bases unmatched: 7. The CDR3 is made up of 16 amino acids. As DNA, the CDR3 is TGCGCCAGCAGCCTAATAGGGACAGGGATCAATCAGCCCCAGCATTTT. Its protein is CASSLIGTGINQPQHF.

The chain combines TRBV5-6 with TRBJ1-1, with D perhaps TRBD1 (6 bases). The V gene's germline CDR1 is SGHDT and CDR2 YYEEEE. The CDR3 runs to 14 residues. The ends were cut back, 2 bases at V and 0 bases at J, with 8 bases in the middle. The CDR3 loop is CASSLGGLNTEAFF. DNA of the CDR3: TGTGCCAGCAGCTTAGGGGGACTGAACACTGAAGCTTTCTTT.

This chain's CDR3 is CASRLSGSATDTQYF. The CDR3 DNA sequence: TGTGCCAGCAGACTCAGCGGGAGTGCCACAGATACGCAGTATTTT. V usage is TRBV6-4 and J usage is TRBJ2-3, with 8 bases fitting TRBD2. Trimming cost V 6 bases and J 2 bases; bases outside gene matches: 7. This CDR3 region has 15 residues. The germline V gene encodes CDR1 MRHNA and CDR2 SNTAGT.

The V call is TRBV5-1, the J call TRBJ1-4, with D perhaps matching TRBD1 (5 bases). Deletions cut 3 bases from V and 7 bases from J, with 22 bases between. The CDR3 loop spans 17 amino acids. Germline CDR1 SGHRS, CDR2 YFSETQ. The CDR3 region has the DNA TGCGCCAGCAGCTCGGGAGCAGGTGGACATAGGAGTGAAAAACTGTTTTTT. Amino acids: CASSSGAGGHRSEKLFF.